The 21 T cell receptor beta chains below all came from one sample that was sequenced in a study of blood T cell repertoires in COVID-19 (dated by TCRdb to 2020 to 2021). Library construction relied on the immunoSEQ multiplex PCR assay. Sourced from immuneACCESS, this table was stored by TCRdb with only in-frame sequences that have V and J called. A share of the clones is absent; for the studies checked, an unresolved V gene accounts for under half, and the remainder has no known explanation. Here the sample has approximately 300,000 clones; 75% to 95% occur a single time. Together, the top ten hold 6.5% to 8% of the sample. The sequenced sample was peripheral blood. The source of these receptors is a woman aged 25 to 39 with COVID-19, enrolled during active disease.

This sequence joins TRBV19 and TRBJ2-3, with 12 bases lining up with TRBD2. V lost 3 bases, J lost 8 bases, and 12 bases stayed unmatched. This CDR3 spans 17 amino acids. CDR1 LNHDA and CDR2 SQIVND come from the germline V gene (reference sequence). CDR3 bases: TGTGCCAGTAGTATTTTTGGGCTAGCGGGAGGGCCAACTACGCAGTATTTT. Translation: CASSIFGLAGGPTTQYF.

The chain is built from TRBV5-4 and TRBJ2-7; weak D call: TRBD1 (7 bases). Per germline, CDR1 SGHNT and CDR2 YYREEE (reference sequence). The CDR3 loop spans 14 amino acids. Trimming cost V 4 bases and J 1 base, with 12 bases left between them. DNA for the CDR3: TGTGCCAGCAGCCCGACAGGGAGGTCCTACGAGCAGTACTTC. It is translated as CASSPTGRSYEQYF. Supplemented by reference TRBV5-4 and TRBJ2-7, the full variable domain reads ETGVTQSPTHLIKTRGQQVTLRCSSQSGHNTVSWYQQALGQGPQFIFQYYREEENGRGNFPPRFSGLQFPNYSSELNVNALELDDSALYLCASSPTGRSYEQYFGPGTRLTVT.

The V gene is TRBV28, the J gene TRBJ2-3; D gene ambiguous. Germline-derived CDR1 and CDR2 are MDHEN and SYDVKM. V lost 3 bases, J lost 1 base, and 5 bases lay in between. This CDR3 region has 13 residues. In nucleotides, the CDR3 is TGTGCCAGCAGTTTCGAGGGCACAGATACGCAGTATTTT. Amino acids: CASSFEGTDTQYF.

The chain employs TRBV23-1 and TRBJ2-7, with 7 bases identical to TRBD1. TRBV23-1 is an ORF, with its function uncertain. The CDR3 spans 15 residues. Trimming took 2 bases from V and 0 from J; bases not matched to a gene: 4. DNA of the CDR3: TGCGCCAGCAGTCAAGCGCACAGGGGCTCCTACGAGCAGTACTTC. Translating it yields CASSQAHRGSYEQYF.

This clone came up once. In DNA, the CDR3 is TGTGCCAGCAGCCTACGAGCGGCAGATACGCAGTATTTT. Protein: CASSLRAADTQYF. The chain employs TRBV7-3 and TRBJ2-3; the D gene is possibly TRBD2 (5 bases). Germline V gene lookup returns CDR1 SGHTA and CDR2 FQGTGA. The CDR3 extends over 13 amino acids. The ends were cut back, 5 bases at V and 4 bases at J, with 10 bases in the middle. Full variable domain (rest looked up from reference TRBV7-3 and TRBJ2-3): GAGVSQTPSNKVTEKGKYVELRCDPISGHTALYWYRQSLGQGPEFLIYFQGTGAADDSGLPNDRFFAVRPEGSVSTLKIQRTERGDSAVYLCASSLRAADTQYFGPGTRLTVL.

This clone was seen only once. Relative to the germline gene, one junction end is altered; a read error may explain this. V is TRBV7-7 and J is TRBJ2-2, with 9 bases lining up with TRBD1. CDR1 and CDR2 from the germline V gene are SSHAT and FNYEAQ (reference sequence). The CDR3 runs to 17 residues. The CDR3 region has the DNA TGTGCTAGCAGCTTAGTCACAGGGGGCTCAAACACCGGGGAGCTGTTTTTT. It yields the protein CASSLVTGGSNTGELFF.

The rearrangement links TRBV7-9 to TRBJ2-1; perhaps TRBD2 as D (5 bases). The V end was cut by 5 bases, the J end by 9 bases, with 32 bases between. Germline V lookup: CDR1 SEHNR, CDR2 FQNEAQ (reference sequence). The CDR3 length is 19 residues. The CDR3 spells CASSQLLGLTRTKNLEQFF. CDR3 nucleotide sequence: TGTGCCAGCAGCCAACTTCTCGGGCTCACTAGAACGAAGAACCTTGAGCAGTTCTTC.

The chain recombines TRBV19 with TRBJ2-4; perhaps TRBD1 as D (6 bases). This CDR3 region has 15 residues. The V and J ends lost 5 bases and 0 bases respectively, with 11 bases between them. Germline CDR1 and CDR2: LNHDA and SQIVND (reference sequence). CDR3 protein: CASSRDNLAKNIQYF. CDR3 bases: TGTGCCAGTAGTCGGGACAACCTAGCCAAAAACATTCAGTACTTC.

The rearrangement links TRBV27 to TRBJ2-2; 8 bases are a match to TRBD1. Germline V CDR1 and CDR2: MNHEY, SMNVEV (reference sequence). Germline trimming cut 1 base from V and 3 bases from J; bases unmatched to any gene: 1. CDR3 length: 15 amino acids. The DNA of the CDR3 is TGTGCCAGCAGTTTATTCAGGGGGCACACCGGGGAGCTGTTTTTT. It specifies CASSLFRGHTGELFF.

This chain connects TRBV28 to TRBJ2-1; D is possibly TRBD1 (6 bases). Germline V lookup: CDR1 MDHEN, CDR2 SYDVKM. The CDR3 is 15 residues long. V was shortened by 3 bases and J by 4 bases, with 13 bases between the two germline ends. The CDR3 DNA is TGTGCCAGCAGTTTGGTCCAGGGGCAATACAATGAGCAGTTCTTC. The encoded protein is CASSLVQGQYNEQFF.

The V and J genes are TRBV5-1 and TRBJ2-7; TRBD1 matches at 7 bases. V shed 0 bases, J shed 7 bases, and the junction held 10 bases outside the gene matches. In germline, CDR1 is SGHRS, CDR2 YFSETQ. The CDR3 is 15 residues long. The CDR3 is CASSLGRTGPGEQYF. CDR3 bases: TGCGCCAGCAGCTTGGGAAGGACAGGCCCAGGGGAGCAGTACTTC. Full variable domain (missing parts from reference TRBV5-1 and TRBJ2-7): KAGVTQTPRYLIKTRGQQVTLSCSPISGHRSVSWYQQTPGQGLQFLFEYFSETQRNKGNFPGRFSGRQFSNSRSEMNVSTLELGDSALYLCASSLGRTGPGEQYFGPGTRLTVT.

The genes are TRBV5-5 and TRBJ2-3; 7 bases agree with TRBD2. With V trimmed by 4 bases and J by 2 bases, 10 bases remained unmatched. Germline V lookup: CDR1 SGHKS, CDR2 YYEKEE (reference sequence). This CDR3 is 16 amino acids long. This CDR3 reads CASSRGGSGYTDTQYF. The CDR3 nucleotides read TGTGCCAGCAGCCGCGGGGGTAGCGGGTACACAGATACGCAGTATTTT.

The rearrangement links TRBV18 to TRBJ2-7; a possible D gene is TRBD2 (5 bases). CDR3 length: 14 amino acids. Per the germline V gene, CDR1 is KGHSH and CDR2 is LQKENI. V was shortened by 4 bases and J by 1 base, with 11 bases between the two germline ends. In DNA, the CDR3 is TGTGCCAGCTCACTAACTAGGGAGTCCTACGAGCAGTACTTC. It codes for CASSLTRESYEQYF.

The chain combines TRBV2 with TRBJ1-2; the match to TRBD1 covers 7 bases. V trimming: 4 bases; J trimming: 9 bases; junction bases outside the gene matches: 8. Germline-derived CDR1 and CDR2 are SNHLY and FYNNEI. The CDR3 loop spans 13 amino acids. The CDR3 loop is CASSGPGQRRYTF. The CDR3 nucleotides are TGTGCCAGCAGTGGACCGGGACAGCGCCGCTACACCTTC. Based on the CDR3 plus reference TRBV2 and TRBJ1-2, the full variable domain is EPEVTQTPSHQVTQMGQEVILRCVPISNHLYFYWYRQILGQKVEFLVSFYNNEISEKSEIFDDQFSVERPDGSNFTLKIRSTKLEDSAMYFCASSGPGQRRYTFGSGTRLTVV.

CDR3: CASKMSTGELFF. The CDR3 nucleotides are TGTGCCAGCAAAATGAGCACCGGGGAGCTGTTTTTT. The chain is built from TRBV2 and TRBJ2-2; D call uncertain. CDR3 size: 12 residues. Trimming removed 7 bases from V and 4 bases from J, with 7 bases in between. Germline CDR1 is SNHLY and CDR2 is FYNNEI.

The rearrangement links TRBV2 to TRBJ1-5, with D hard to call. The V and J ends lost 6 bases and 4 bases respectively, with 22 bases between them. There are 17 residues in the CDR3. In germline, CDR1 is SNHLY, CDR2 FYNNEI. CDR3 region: CASRHTFSGLWNQPQHF. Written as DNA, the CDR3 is TGTGCCAGCAGGCATACCTTCTCGGGGTTGTGGAATCAGCCCCAGCATTTT. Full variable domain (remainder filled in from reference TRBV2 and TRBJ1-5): EPEVTQTPSHQVTQMGQEVILRCVPISNHLYFYWYRQILGQKVEFLVSFYNNEISEKSEIFDDQFSVERPDGSNFTLKIRSTKLEDSAMYFCASRHTFSGLWNQPQHFGDGTRLSIL.

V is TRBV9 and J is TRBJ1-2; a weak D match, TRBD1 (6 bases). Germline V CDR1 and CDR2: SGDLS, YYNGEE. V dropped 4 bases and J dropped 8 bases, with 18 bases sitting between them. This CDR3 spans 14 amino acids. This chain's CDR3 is CASSTTSRGHGYTF. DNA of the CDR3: TGTGCCAGCAGCACCACTTCCAGGGGACACGGCTACACCTTC.

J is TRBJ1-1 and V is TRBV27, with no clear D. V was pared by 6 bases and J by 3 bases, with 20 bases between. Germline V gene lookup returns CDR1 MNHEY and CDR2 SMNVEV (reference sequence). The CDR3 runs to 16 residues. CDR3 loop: CASSRPQGGSHTEAFF. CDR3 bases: TGTGCCAGCAGCCGGCCCCAAGGAGGGAGTCACACTGAAGCTTTCTTT.

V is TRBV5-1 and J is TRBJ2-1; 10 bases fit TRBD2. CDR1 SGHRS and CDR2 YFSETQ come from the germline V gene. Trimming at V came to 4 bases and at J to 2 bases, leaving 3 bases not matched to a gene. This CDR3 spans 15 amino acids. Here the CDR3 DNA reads TGCGCCAGCAGCACTACTAGCGGGGCCTACAATGAGCAGTTCTTC. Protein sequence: CASSTTSGAYNEQFF. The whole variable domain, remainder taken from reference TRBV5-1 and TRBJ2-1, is KAGVTQTPRYLIKTRGQQVTLSCSPISGHRSVSWYQQTPGQGLQFLFEYFSETQRNKGNFPGRFSGRQFSNSRSEMNVSTLELGDSALYLCASSTTSGAYNEQFFGPGTRLTVL.

In DNA, the CDR3 is TGTGCCAGCAGCGCAGGGGGGACAGGGATCTATGGCTACACCTTC. Its translation: CASSAGGTGIYGYTF. The chain carries TRBV9 and TRBJ1-2, with 9 bases matching TRBD1. Germline lookup yields CDR1 SGDLS and CDR2 YYNGEE. This CDR3 region has 15 residues. V shed 3 bases, J shed 4 bases, and the junction held 7 bases outside the gene matches.

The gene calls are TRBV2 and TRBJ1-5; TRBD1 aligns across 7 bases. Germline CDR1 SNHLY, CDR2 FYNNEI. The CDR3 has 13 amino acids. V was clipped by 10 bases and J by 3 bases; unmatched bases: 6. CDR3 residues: CATGTDYNQPQHF. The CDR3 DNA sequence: TGTGCCACCGGGACAGACTACAATCAGCCCCAGCATTTT.